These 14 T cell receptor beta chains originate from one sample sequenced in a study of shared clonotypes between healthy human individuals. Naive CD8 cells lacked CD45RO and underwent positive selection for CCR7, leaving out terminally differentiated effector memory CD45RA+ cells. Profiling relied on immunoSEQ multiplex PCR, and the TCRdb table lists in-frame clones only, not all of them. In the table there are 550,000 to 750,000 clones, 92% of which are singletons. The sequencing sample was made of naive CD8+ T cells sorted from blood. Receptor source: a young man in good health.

This chain's CDR3 is CASSLDPGLRTEAFF. CDR3 nucleotides: TGTGCCAGCAGCTTAGATCCAGGCTTGAGGACTGAAGCTTTCTTT. The chain carries TRBV7-9 and TRBJ1-1; no firm D call. The CDR3 has 15 amino acids. The germline V and J ends were trimmed by 1 base and 5 bases, with 14 bases remaining between them. The germline CDR1 and CDR2 sequences are SEHNR and FQNEAQ (reference sequence).

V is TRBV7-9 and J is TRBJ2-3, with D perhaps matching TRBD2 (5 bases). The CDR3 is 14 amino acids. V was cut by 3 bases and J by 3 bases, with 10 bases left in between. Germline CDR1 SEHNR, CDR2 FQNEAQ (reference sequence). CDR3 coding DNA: TGTGCCAGCAGCTTCGGGGTAGCAACAGATACGCAGTATTTT. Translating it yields CASSFGVATDTQYF.

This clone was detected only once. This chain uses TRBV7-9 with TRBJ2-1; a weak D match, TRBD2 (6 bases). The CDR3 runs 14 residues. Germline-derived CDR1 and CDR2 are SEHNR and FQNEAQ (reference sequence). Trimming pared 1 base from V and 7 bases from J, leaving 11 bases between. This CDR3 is CASSLVTSRNEQFF. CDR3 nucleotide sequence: TGTGCCAGCAGCTTAGTAACTAGCAGGAATGAGCAGTTCTTC.

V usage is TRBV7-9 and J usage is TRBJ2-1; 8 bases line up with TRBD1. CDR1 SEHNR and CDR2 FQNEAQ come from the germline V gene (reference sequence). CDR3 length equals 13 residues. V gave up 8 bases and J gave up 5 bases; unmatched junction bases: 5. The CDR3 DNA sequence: TGTGCCAGCGGGACAGGAGGTAACAATGAGCAGTTCTTC. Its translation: CASGTGGNNEQFF.

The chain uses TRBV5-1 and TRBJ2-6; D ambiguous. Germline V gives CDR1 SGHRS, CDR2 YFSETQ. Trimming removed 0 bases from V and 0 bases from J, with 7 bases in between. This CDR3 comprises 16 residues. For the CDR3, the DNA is TGCGCCAGCAGCTTGGGTCGGAACTCTGGGGCCAACGTCCTGACTTTC. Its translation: CASSLGRNSGANVLTF. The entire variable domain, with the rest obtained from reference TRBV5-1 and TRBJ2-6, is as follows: KAGVTQTPRYLIKTRGQQVTLSCSPISGHRSVSWYQQTPGQGLQFLFEYFSETQRNKGNFPGRFSGRQFSNSRSEMNVSTLELGDSALYLCASSLGRNSGANVLTFGAGSRLTVL.

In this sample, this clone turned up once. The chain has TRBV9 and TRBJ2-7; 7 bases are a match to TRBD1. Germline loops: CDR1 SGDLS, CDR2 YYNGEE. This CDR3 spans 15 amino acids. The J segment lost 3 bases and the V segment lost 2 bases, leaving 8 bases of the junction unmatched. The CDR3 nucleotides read TGTGCCAGCAGCGTTACCGGGACAGCAGTCTACGAGCAGTACTTC. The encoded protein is CASSVTGTAVYEQYF. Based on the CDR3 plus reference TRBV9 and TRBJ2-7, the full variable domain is DSGVTQTPKHLITATGQRVTLRCSPRSGDLSVYWYQQSLDQGLQFLIQYYNGEERAKGNILERFSAQQFPDLHSELNLSSLELGDSALYFCASSVTGTAVYEQYFGPGTRLTVT.

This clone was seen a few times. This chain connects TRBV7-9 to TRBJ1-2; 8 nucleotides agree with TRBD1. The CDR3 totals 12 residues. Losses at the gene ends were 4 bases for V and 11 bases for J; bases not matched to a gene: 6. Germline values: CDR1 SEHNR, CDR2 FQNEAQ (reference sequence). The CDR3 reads CASSSAGGTYTF. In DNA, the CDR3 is TGTGCCAGCAGCTCCGCAGGGGGCACGTACACCTTC.

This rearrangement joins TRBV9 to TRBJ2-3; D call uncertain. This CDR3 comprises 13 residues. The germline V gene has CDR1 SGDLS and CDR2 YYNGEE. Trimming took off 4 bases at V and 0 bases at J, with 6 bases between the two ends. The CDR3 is CASSTYSTDTQYF. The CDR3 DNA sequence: TGTGCCAGCAGCACCTACAGCACAGATACGCAGTATTTT.

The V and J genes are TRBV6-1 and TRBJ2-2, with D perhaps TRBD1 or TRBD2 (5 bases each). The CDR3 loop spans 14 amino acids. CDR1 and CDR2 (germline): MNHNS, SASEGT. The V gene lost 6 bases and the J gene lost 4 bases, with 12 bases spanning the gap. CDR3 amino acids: CASSEGLPTGELFF. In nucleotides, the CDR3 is TGTGCCAGCAGCGAGGGGCTGCCCACCGGGGAGCTGTTTTTT.

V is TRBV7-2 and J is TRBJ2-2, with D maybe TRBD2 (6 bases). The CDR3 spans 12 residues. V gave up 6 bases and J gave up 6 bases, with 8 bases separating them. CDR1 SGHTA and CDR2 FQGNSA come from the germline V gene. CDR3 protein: CASSLAPGELFF. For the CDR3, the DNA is TGTGCCAGCAGTCTAGCGCCCGGGGAGCTGTTTTTT.

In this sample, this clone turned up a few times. The CDR3 here is CASSLVLAGGRQETQYF. For the CDR3, the DNA is TGTGCCAGCAGCTTGGTCCTAGCGGGAGGGCGACAAGAGACCCAGTACTTC. This chain joins TRBV5-5 and TRBJ2-5, with 12 nucleotides matching TRBD2. The junction had 5 bases not matched to a gene; V was cut back by 0 bases and J by 2 bases. The CDR3 sequence is 17 residues long. Germline values: CDR1 SGHKS, CDR2 YYEKEE (reference sequence).

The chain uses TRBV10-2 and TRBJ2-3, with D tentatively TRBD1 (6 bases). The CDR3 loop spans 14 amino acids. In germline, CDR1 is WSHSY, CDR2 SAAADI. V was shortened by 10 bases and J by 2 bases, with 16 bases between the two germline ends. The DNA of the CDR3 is TGCGCCACCGAAACTGGGGGCAACACAGATACGCAGTATTTT. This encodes CATETGGNTDTQYF.

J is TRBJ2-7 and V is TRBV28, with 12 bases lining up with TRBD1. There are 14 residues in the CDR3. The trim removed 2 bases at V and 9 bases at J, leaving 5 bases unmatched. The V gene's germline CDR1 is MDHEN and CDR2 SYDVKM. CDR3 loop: CASSLRDRGRRQYF. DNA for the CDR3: TGTGCCAGCAGTTTACGGGACAGGGGGCGACGGCAGTACTTC.

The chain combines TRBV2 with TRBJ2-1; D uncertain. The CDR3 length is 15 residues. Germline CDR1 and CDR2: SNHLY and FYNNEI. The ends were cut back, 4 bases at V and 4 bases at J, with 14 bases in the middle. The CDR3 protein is CASSGESSAYNEQFF. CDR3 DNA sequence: TGTGCCAGCAGTGGCGAGAGTTCGGCTTACAATGAGCAGTTCTTC.